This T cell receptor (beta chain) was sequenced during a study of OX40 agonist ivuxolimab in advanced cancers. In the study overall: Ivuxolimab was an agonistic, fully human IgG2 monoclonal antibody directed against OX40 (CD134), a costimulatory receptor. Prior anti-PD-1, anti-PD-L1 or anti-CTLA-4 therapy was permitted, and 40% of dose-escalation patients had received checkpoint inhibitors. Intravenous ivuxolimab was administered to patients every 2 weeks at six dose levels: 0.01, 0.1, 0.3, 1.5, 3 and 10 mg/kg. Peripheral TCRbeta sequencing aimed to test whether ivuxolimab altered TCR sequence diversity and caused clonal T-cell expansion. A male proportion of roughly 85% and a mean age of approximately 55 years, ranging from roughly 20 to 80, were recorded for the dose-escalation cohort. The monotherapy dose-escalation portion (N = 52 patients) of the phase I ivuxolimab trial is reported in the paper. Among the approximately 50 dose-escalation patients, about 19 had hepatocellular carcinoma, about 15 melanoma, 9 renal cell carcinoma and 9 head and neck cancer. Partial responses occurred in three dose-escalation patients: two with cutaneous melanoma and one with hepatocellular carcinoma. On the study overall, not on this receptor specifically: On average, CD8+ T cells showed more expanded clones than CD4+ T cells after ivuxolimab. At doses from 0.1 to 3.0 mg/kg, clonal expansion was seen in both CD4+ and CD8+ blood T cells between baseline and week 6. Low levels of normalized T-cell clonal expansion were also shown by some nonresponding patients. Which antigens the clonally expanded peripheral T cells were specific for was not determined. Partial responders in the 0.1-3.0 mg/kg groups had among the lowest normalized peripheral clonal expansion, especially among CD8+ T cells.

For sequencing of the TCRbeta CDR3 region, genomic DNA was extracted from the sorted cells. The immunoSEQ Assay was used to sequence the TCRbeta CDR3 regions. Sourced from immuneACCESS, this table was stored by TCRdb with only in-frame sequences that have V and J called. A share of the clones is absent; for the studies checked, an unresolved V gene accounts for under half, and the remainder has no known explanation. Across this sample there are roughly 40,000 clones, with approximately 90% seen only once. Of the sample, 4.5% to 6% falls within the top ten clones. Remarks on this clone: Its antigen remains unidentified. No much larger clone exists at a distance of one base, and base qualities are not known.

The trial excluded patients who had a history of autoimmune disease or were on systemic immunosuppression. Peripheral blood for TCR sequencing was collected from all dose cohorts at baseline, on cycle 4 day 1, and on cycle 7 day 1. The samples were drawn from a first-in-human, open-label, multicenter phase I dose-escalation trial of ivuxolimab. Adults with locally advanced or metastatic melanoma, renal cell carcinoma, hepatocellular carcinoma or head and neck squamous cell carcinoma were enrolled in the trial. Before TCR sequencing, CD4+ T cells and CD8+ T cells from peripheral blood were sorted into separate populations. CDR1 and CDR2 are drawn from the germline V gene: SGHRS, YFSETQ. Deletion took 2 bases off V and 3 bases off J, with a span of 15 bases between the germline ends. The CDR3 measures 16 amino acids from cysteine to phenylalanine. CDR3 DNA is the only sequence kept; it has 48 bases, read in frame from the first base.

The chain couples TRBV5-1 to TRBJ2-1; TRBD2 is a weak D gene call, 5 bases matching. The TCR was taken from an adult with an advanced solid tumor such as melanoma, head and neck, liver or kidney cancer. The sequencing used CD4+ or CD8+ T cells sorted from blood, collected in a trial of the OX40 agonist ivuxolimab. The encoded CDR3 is CASSFIAMLIYNEQFF. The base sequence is TGCGCCAGCAGCTTCATAGCGATGCTAATCTACAATGAGCAGTTCTTC.